This entry concerns a single TCR beta chain. Its antigen is still unknown. It was with 60 Vbeta and 13 Jbeta primers that the PCR ran. Libraries were prepared by immunoSEQ multiplex PCR; TCRdb keeps only in-frame clonotypes and omits some of them. The sample contains about 150,000 clones, 65% to 75% of which appear only once. The data belong to a study of cytomegalovirus exposure and HLA in healthy donors. Whole-study results and caveats: Analyses of presence/absence relied on an assumption of roughly uniform sequencing depth across donors. In a later analysis, at a false discovery rate of 0.05, about 16,000 TCR beta sequences matched HLA alleles. Later analysis suggested most CMV-associated TCR beta chains were HLA-restricted.

Unrecorded immune exposures were likely, despite nominal health at sampling. With 2 bases removed from V and 1 base from J, the gap between germline ends came to 8 bases. Germline V gene sequence: CDR1 MNHEY, CDR2 SVGAGI. This CDR3 contains 14 residues. The source is a man aged 18-30 years in good health and CMV-seronegative. The chain has TRBV6-5 and TRBJ2-5, with TRBD1 as a possible D gene (5 bases). Sequenced sample: PBMCs. CDR3 loop: CASSYGAGQETQYF. CDR3 in DNA: TGTGCCAGCAGTTACGGGGCAGGCCAAGAGACCCAGTACTTC.